A selection of T cell receptor beta chains follows, all from one sample in a study of T cells in localized non-small cell lung cancer. The repertoire was sequenced with immunoSEQ multiplex PCR; TCRdb's copy has only in-frame clones and lacks some. In the table there are roughly 17,000 clones, around four fifths of which are singletons. The sequences come from peripheral blood, collected before any cancer treatment. These TCRs come from a male donor older than 55 with stage III lung adenocarcinoma. Each CDR3 is given with its conserved first and last residue.

cdr3_aa j_call v_call cdr3_length
CAWSSPGPPNQPQHF TRBJ1-5 TRBV30 15
CASSLDVQGFSYEQYF TRBJ2-7 TRBV7-9 16
CAAGARVYGYTF TRBJ1-2 TRBV19 12
CASNPGASGGQETQYF TRBJ2-5 TRBV5-1 16
CASSSTTVTRHEQYF TRBJ2-7 TRBV18 15
CASSVWDGTYSTDTQYF TRBJ2-3 TRBV9 17
CASSAGGQGNQPQHF TRBJ1-5 TRBV18 15
CASSLRTGGNTGELFF TRBJ2-2 TRBV5-1 16
CTSSQGWSGRRTNTGELFF TRBJ2-2 TRBV1 19
CASSAGTSGGDTQYF TRBJ2-3 TRBV9 15
CASSLAGQGYSNEQFF TRBJ2-1 TRBV5-1 16
CASSIASDTQYF TRBJ2-3 TRBV19 12
CASRRGEEKLFF TRBJ1-4 TRBV6-5 12
CASTGTGGSNQPQHF TRBJ1-5 TRBV2 15
CASSLGLAGGQNEQFF TRBJ2-1 TRBV11-2 16
CASSDRGNTEAFF TRBJ1-1 TRBV5-1 13
CASSSLTGGSGNQPQHF TRBJ1-5 TRBV19 17
CASRTGENSPLHF TRBJ1-6 TRBV19 13
CASSPRAGSPLHF TRBJ1-6 TRBV14 13
CASSKVQGATPSGNTIYF TRBJ1-3 TRBV19 18
CASTRGGTGTPLYGYTF TRBJ1-2 TRBV5-4 17
CSVTRADEQFF TRBJ2-1 TRBV29-1 11
CASSFTGASHNEQFF TRBJ2-1 TRBV5-8 15
CASSQELGRQGEDTQYF TRBJ2-3 TRBV4-2 17
CASSMFGGGNQPQHF TRBJ1-5 TRBV19 15
CASSVGGRASYEQYF TRBJ2-7 TRBV5-1 15
CAWSVPGGAEAFF TRBJ1-1 TRBV30 13
CASSLTVLRTDTQYF TRBJ2-3 TRBV6-5 15
CAISDQGHLDGYTF TRBJ1-2 TRBV10-3 14
CASSLGFRGATYEQYF TRBJ2-7 TRBV13 16
CASSVVIKTEYF TRBJ2-7 TRBV9 12
CASAGITGTVPYNEQFF TRBJ2-1 TRBV12-5 17
CASGKTGPSTDTQYF TRBJ2-3 TRBV5-1 15
CASRSSGQMNTEAFF TRBJ1-1 TRBV2 15
CASSPWGNSNQPQHF TRBJ1-5 TRBV27 15
CASSPGDRGDYGYTF TRBJ1-2 TRBV10-1 15
CAISEGSTGELFF TRBJ2-2 TRBV10-3 13
CASSYSTGPGEQFF TRBJ2-1 TRBV6-5 14
CASSGTENSPLHF TRBJ1-6 TRBV6-1 13
CASSLGGRYNGQFF TRBJ2-1 TRBV5-1 14
CASSLFSRPRDSPGDSEKLFF TRBJ1-4 TRBV7-6 21